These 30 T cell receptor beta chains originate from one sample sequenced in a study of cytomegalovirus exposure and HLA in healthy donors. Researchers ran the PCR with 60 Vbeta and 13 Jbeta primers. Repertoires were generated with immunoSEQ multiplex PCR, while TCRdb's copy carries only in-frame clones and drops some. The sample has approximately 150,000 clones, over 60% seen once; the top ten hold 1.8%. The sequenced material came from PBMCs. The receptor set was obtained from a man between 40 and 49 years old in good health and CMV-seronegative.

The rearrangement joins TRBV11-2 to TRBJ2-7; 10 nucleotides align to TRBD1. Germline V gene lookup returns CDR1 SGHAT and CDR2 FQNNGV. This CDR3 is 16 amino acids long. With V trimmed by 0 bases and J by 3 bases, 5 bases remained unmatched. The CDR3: CASSLEKWDRGYEQYF. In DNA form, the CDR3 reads TGTGCCAGCAGCTTAGAGAAATGGGACAGGGGCTACGAGCAGTACTTC.

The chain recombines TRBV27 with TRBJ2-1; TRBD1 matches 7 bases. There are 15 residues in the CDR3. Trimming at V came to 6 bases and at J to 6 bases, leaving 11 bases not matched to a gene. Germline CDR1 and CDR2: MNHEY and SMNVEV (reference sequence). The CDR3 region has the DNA TGTGCCAGCAGCACTCGGGACAGCACCCCCAATGAGCAGTTCTTC. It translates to CASSTRDSTPNEQFF.

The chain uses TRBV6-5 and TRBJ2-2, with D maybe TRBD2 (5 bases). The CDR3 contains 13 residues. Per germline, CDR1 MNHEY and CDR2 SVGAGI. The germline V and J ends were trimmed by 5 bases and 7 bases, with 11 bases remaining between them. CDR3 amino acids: CASSPTSGGELFF. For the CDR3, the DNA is TGTGCCAGCAGTCCAACTAGTGGCGGGGAGCTGTTTTTT.

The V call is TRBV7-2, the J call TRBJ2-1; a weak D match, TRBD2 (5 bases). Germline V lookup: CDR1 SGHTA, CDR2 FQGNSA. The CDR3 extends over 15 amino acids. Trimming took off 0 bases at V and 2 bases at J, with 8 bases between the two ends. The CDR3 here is CASSLAGVTYNEQFF. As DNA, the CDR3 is TGTGCCAGCAGCTTAGCGGGAGTTACCTACAATGAGCAGTTCTTC.

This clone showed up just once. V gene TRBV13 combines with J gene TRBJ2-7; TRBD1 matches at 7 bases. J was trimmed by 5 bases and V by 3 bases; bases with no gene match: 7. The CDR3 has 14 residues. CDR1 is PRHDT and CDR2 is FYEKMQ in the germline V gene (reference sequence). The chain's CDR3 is CASSLGQGVDEQYF. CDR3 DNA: TGTGCCAGCAGCTTGGGGCAGGGGGTCGACGAGCAGTACTTC.

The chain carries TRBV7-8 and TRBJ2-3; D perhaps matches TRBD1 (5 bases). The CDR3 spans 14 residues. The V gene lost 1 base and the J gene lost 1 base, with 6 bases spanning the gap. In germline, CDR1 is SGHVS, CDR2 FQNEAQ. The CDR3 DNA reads TGTGCCAGCAGCTTAGAACAGGGCACAGATACGCAGTATTTT. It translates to CASSLEQGTDTQYF.

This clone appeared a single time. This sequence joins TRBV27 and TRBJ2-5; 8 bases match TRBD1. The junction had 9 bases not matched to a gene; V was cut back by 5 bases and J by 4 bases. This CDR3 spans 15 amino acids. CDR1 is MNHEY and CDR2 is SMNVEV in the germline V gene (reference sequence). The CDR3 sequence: CASSRSSGTGETQYF. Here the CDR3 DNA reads TGTGCCAGCAGTCGCTCATCCGGGACAGGAGAGACCCAGTACTTC.

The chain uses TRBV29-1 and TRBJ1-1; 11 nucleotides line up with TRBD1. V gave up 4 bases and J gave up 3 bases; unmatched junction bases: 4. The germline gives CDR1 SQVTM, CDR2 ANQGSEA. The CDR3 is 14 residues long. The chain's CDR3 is CSVALGQGDTEAFF. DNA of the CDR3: TGCAGCGTTGCCTTGGGACAGGGGGACACTGAAGCTTTCTTT.

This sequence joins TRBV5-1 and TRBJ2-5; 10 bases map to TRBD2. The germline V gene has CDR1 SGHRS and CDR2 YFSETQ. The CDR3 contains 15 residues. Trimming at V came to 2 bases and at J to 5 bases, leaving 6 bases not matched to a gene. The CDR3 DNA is TGCGCCAGCAGCTTAGCGGGGGGGCCGGAGGAGACCCAGTACTTC. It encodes CASSLAGGPEETQYF.

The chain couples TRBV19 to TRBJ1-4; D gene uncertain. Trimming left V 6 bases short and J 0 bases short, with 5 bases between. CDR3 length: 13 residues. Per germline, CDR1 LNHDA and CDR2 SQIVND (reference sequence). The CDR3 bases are TGTGCCAGTAGCGAGGCAACTAATGAAAAACTGTTTTTT. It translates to CASSEATNEKLFF.

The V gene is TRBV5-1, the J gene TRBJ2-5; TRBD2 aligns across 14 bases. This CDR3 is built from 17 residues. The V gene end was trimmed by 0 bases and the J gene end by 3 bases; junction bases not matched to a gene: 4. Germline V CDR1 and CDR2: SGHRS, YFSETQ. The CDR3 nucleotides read TGCGCCAGCAGCTTGGGACTAGCGGGGGGGGATGAAGAGACCCAGTACTTC. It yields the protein CASSLGLAGGDEETQYF.

The CDR3 sequence is CASSALTGGIGETQYF. CDR3 sequence (DNA): TGTGCCAGCAGCGCCCTGACAGGGGGCATCGGAGAGACCCAGTACTTC. The V call is TRBV28, the J call TRBJ2-5; TRBD1 matches 10 bases. In germline, CDR1 is MDHEN, CDR2 SYDVKM. The ends lost 6 bases at V and 4 bases at J; junction bases unmatched: 11. The CDR3 contains 16 residues.

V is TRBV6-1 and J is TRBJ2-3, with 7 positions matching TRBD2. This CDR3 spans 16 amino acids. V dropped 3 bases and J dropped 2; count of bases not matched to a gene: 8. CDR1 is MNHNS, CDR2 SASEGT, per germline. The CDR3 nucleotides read TGTGCCAGCAGTGAGTGGATGGGGGGGACCACAGATACGCAGTATTTT. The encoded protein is CASSEWMGGTTDTQYF.

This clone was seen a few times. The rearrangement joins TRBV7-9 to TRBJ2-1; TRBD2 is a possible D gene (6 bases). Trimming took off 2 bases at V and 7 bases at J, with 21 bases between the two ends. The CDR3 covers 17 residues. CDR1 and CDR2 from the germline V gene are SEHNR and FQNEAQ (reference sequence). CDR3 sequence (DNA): TGTGCCAGCAGCTTATTCGCGGGAACGGTCGTCGGTAATGAGCAGTTCTTC. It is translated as CASSLFAGTVVGNEQFF.

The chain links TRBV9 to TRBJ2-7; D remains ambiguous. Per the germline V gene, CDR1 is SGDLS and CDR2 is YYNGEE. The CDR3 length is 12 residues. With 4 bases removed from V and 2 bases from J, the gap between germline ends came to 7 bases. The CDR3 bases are TGTGCCAGCAGCCCTAGTCCCTACGAGCAGTACTTC. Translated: CASSPSPYEQYF.

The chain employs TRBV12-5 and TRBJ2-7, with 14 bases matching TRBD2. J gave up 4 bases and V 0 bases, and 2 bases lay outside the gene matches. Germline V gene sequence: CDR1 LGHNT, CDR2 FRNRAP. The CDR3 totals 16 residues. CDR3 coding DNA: TGTGCTAGTGGTTTGGTAGGACTAGCGGGGGGATACGAGCAGTACTTC. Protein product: CASGLVGLAGGYEQYF.

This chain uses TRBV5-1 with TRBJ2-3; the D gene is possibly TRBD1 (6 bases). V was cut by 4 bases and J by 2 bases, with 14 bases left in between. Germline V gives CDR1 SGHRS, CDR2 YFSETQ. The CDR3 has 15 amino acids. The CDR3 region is CASSRTEGPTDTQYF. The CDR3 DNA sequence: TGCGCCAGCAGCCGGACAGAAGGGCCCACAGATACGCAGTATTTT.

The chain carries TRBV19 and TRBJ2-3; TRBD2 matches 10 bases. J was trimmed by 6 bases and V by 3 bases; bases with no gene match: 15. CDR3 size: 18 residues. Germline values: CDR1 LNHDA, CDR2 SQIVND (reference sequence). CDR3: CASSIPGLTSGVGDTQYF. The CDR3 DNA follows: TGTGCCAGTAGTATCCCGGGATTAACTAGCGGGGTTGGGGATACGCAGTATTTT.

CDR3 nucleotides: TGTGCCAGCAGCGCAGGGACAGCAAGCTCCTACGAGCAGTACTTC. This codes for CASSAGTASSYEQYF. This sequence joins TRBV7-6 and TRBJ2-7; 7 bases fit TRBD1. The V gene's germline CDR1 is SGHVS and CDR2 FNYEAQ. Trimming removed 5 bases from V and 0 bases from J; junction bases left unmatched: 7. This CDR3 contains 15 residues.

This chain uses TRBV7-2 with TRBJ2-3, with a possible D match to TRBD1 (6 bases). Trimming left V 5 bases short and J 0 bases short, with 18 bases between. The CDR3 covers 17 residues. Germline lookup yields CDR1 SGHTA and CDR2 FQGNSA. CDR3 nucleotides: TGTGCCAGCAGCAGGACAGAGCTGGGCTCTAGCACAGATACGCAGTATTTT. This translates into CASSRTELGSSTDTQYF.

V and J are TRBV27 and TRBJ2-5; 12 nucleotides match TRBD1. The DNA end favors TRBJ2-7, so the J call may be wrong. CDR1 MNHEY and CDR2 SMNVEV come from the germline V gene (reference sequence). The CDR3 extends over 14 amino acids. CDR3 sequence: CASTPGQGAYEQYF. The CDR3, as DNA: TGTGCCAGCACCCCGGGACAGGGGGCTTACGAGCAGTACTTC.

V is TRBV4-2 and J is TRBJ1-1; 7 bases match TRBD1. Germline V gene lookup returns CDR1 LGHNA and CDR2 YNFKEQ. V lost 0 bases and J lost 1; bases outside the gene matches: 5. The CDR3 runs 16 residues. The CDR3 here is CASSQDPRQGNTEAFF. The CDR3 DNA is TGTGCCAGCAGCCAAGATCCGAGACAGGGGAACACTGAAGCTTTCTTT.

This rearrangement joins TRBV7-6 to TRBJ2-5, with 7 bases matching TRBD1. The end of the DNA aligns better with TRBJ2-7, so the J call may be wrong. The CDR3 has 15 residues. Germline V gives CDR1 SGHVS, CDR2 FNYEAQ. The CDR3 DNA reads TGTGCCAGCAGCTTGGGAGACAGGGAATGGTACGAGCAGTACTTC. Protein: CASSLGDREWYEQYF.

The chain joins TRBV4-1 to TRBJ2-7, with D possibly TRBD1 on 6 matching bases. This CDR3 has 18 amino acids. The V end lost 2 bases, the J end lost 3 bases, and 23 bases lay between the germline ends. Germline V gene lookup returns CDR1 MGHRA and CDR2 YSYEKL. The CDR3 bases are TGCGCCAGCAGCCAAAAATTGGGGGCCCTGCAGGCCCACTACGAGCAGTACTTC. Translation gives CASSQKLGALQAHYEQYF.

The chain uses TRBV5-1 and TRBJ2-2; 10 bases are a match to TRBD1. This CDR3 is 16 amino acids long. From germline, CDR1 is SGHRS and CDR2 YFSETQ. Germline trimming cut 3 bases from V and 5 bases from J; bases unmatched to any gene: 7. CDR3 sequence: CASSSDRGHRTGELFF. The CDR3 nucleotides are TGCGCCAGCAGCTCCGACAGGGGGCACCGTACCGGGGAGCTGTTTTTT. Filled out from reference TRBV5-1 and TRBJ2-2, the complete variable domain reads KAGVTQTPRYLIKTRGQQVTLSCSPISGHRSVSWYQQTPGQGLQFLFEYFSETQRNKGNFPGRFSGRQFSNSRSEMNVSTLELGDSALYLCASSSDRGHRTGELFFGEGSRLTVL.

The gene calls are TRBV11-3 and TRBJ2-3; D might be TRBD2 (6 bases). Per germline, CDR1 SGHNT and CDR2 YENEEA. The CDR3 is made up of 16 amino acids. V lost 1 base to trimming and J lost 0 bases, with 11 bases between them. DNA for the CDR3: TGTGCCAGCAGCTTAGGCTTAGCGGAGAGCACAGATACGCAGTATTTT. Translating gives CASSLGLAESTDTQYF.

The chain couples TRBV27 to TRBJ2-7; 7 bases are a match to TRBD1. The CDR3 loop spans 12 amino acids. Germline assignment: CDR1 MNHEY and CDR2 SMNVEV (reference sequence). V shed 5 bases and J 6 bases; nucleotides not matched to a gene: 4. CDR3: CASSHDRAEQYF. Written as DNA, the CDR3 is TGTGCCAGCAGTCACGACAGGGCCGAGCAGTACTTC.

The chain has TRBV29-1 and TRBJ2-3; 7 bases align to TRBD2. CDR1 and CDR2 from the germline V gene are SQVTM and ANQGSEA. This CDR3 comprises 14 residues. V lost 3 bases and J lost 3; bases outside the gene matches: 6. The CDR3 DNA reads TGCAGCGTTGACGGGCTAGCGGCTACAGATACGCAGTATTTT. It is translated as CSVDGLAATDTQYF.

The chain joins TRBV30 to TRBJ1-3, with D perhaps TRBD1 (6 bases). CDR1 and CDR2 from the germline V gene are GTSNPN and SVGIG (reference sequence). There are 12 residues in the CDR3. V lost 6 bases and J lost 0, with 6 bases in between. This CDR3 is CACRGSGNTIYF. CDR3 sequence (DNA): TGTGCCTGCAGGGGCTCTGGAAACACCATATATTTT.

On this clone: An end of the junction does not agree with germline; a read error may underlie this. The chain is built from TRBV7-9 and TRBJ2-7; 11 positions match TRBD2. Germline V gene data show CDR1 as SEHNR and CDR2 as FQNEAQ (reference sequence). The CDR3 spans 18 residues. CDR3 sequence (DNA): TGTTCCAGCAGCCGCGCAGTGAATAGCGGGAGGGCGGAATACGAGCAGTACTTC. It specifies CSSSRAVNSGRAEYEQYF.